These T cell receptor beta chains were read from a single sample in a study of T-cell memory formation after mild COVID-19. TCRdb processed the 5' RACE reads anew with MiXCR; each CDR3 protein has one entry. The sample has 130,000 to 150,000 distinct CDR3 sequences, over 15% seen once; the top ten hold approximately 2.4%. The specimen was PBMCs or a T cell subset sorted from them (not recorded which). The receptors were gathered from an adult woman who had mild COVID-19 (a few samples of this study predate the infection). Cell type and time point are not known. The CDR3 runs from the conserved cysteine through the conserved F or W. D genes are given only for firm matches. A clone size is listed for some rows: how often the clone was seen (once, few, many), or a class if it is expanded.

CDR3nt: TGCAGTGCCCGACTGCCTAGGCCAACCCCTGGAAACACCATATATTTT
CDR3aa: CSARLPRPTPGNTIYF
v_gene: TRBV20-1
abundance: .
len: 16
j_gene: TRBJ1-3
d_gene: .

CDR3nt: TGCAGTGAGAAAGGGCCTGGCACTGAAGCTTTCTTT
CDR3aa: CSEKGPGTEAFF
v_gene: TRBV20-1
abundance: few
len: 12
j_gene: TRBJ1-1
d_gene: .

CDR3nt: TGTGCCAGCAGACCCGACAGAGGAGAAGCTTTCTTT
CDR3aa: CASRPDRGEAFF
v_gene: TRBV7-2
abundance: few
len: 12
j_gene: TRBJ1-1
d_gene: .

CDR3nt: TGTGCCAGCAGCCCTCGCGGGGGACGAGAGACCCAGTACTTC
CDR3aa: CASSPRGGRETQYF
v_gene: TRBV7-8
abundance: many
len: 14
j_gene: TRBJ2-5
d_gene: TRBD2

CDR3nt: TGTGCCAGCAGCCATCGTGGGCAGGGTCGGGATTCACCCCTCCACTTT
CDR3aa: CASSHRGQGRDSPLHF
v_gene: TRBV3-1
abundance: .
len: 16
j_gene: TRBJ1-6
d_gene: .

CDR3nt: TGTGCCACCCGACTAGGGGGGTACAATGAGCAGTTCTTC
CDR3aa: CATRLGGYNEQFF
v_gene: TRBV6-5
abundance: .
len: 13
j_gene: TRBJ2-1
d_gene: .

CDR3nt: TGTGCCAGCAGCTTAGTAGAGGGGCGCTATGGCTACACCTTC
CDR3aa: CASSLVEGRYGYTF
v_gene: TRBV7-9
abundance: .
len: 14
j_gene: TRBJ1-2
d_gene: .

CDR3nt: TGCAGTCCAAGAAGGGGACAGGATTCCTACGAGCAGTACTTC
CDR3aa: CSPRRGQDSYEQYF
v_gene: TRBV20-1
abundance: .
len: 14
j_gene: TRBJ2-7
d_gene: TRBD1

CDR3nt: TGTGCCAGCAGCTTAGCCACCGGGGGTTTCCAAGAGACCCAGTACTTC
CDR3aa: CASSLATGGFQETQYF
v_gene: TRBV7-6
abundance: few
len: 16
j_gene: TRBJ2-5
d_gene: .

CDR3nt: TGTGCCAGCAGCTTAGCGGGCACGGCCGCCGGGGAGCTGTTTTTT
CDR3aa: CASSLAGTAAGELFF
v_gene: TRBV7-9
abundance: .
len: 15
j_gene: TRBJ2-2
d_gene: .

CDR3nt: TGTGCCAGCAGCCAAGCAGGGGGCGTGTCAGATACGCAGTATTTT
CDR3aa: CASSQAGGVSDTQYF
v_gene: TRBV3-1
abundance: .
len: 15
j_gene: TRBJ2-3
d_gene: TRBD1

CDR3nt: TGTGCCAGCAGCCAAGATCTTCCCCGACCTCGGCAGTATTTT
CDR3aa: CASSQDLPRPRQYF
v_gene: TRBV14
abundance: .
len: 14
j_gene: TRBJ2-3
d_gene: .

CDR3nt: TGTGCCAGCAGCGTACGAGGGACAGGGGAGGGTGAGCAGTTCTTC
CDR3aa: CASSVRGTGEGEQFF
v_gene: TRBV9
abundance: few
len: 15
j_gene: TRBJ2-1
d_gene: TRBD1

CDR3nt: TGTGCCAGCAGCCGTAGATTGCTTGGCACAGATACGCAGTATTTT
CDR3aa: CASSRRLLGTDTQYF
v_gene: TRBV7-2
abundance: .
len: 15
j_gene: TRBJ2-3
d_gene: .

CDR3nt: TGCGCCAGCAGCTTGGGCGTCAGGGGAGGCGACACTGAAGCTTTCTTT
CDR3aa: CASSLGVRGGDTEAFF
v_gene: TRBV5-1
abundance: .
len: 16
j_gene: TRBJ1-1
d_gene: .

CDR3nt: TGCGCCAGCAGCCCTCTAGGGAGAGGCACAGATACGCAGTATTTT
CDR3aa: CASSPLGRGTDTQYF
v_gene: TRBV5-1
abundance: many
len: 15
j_gene: TRBJ2-3
d_gene: .

CDR3nt: TGTGCCAGCCCGGGACAGGGGATGACAAACTATGGCTACACCTTC
CDR3aa: CASPGQGMTNYGYTF
v_gene: TRBV2
abundance: .
len: 15
j_gene: TRBJ1-2
d_gene: TRBD1

CDR3nt: TGTGCCAGCAGCGAAGACGGGTGGTACGAGCAGTACTTC
CDR3aa: CASSEDGWYEQYF
v_gene: TRBV7-2
abundance: many
len: 13
j_gene: TRBJ2-7
d_gene: .